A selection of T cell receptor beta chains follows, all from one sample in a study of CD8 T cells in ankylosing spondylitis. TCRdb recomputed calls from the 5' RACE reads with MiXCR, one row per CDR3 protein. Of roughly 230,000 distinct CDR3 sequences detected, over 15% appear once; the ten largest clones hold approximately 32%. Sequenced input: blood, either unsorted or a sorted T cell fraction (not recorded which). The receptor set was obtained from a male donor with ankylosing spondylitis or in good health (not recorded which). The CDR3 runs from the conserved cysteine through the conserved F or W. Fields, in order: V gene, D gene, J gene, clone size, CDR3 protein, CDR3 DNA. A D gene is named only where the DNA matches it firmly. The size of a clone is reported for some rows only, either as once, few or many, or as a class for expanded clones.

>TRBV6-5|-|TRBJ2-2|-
CASSYRPGELFF
TGTGCCAGCAGTTACCGGCCCGGGGAGCTGTTTTTT
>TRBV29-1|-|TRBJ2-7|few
CSALRESYEQYF
TGCAGCGCACTCCGGGAGTCCTACGAGCAGTACTTC
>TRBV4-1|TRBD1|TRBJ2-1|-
CASSQWDSSYNEQFF
TGCGCCAGCAGCCAATGGGACAGCTCCTACAATGAGCAGTTCTTC
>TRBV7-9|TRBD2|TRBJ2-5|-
CASSLVTGGEETQYF
TGTGCCAGCAGCTTAGTCACGGGAGGGGAAGAGACCCAGTACTTC
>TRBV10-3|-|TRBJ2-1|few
CAIRKSDNEQFF
TGTGCCATCAGAAAGAGCGACAATGAGCAGTTCTTC
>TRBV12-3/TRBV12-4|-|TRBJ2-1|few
CASGSRVDEQFF
TGTGCCAGCGGTTCCAGGGTAGATGAGCAGTTCTTC
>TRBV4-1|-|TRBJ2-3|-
CASSQVQGSVTDTQYF
TGCGCCAGCAGCCAAGTGCAGGGGTCGGTCACAGATACGCAGTATTTT
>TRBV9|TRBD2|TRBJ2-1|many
CASSEATSGRAGQFF
TGTGCCAGCAGCGAGGCGACTAGCGGGAGGGCTGGGCAGTTCTTC
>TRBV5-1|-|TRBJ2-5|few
CASSLELEETQYF
TGCGCCAGCAGCTTGGAGCTGGAAGAGACCCAGTACTTC
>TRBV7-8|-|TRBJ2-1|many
CASSLGSGAGEQFF
TGTGCCAGCAGCTTAGGGTCAGGGGCCGGTGAGCAGTTCTTC
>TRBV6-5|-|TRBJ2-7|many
CASSYSITFGGSEEQYF
TGTGCCAGCAGTTACTCGATAACTTTCGGGGGATCGGAAGAGCAGTACTTC
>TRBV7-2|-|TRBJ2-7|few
CASSLIGQDYEQYF
TGTGCCAGCAGCTTAATCGGCCAGGACTACGAGCAGTACTTC
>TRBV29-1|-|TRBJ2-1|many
CSVEDRWSNEQFF
TGCAGCGTTGAAGATAGGTGGAGCAATGAGCAGTTCTTC
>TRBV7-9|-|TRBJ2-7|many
CASSPGTGEQYF
TGTGCCAGCAGCCCTGGGACCGGCGAACAGTACTTC
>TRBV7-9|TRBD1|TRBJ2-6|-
CASSMKDRAGANVLTF
TGTGCCAGCAGCATGAAGGACAGGGCTGGGGCCAACGTCCTGACTTTC
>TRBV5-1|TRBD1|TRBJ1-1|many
CASSTGTGRNTEAFF
TGCGCCAGCAGCACCGGGACAGGGAGAAACACTGAAGCTTTCTTT
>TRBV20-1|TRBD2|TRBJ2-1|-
CSARDETSGDDEQFF
TGCAGTGCTAGAGATGAGACTAGCGGGGACGATGAGCAGTTCTTC
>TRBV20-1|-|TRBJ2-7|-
CSARVARGYEQYF
TGCAGTGCTAGAGTAGCCAGGGGCTACGAGCAGTACTTC
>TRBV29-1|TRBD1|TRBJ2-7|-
CSVEDRGQGAYEQYF
TGCAGCGTTGAAGACCGGGGCCAGGGGGCTTACGAGCAGTACTTC
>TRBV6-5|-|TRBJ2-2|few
CASSYSRLGGTRELFF
TGTGCCAGCAGTTACTCGAGACTAGGGGGAACCCGGGAGCTGTTTTTT
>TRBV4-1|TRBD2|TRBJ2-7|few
CASSQAFPPSGVYEQYF
TGCGCCAGCAGCCAAGCCTTCCCCCCTAGCGGGGTCTACGAGCAGTACTTC
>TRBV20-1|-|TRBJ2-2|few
CSAPPDVANLNTGELFF
TGCAGTGCCCCCCCCGACGTGGCTAATCTAAACACCGGGGAGCTGTTTTTT
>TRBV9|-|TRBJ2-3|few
CASSGGTPSTDTQYF
TGTGCCAGCAGCGGAGGGACCCCAAGCACAGATACGCAGTATTTT
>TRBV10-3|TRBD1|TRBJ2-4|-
CAIRDRGRNDIQYF
TGTGCCATCAGGGACAGGGGGAGGAATGACATTCAGTACTTC
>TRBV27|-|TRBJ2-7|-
CASSSRVSYEQYF
TGTGCCAGCAGTTCCCGGGTGAGCTACGAGCAGTACTTC
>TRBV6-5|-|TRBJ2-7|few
CASSYRQMAEQYF
TGTGCCAGCAGTTACAGACAGATGGCCGAGCAGTACTTC
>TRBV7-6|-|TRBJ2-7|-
CASSASGISGEQYF
TGTGCCAGCAGCGCCTCCGGAATCTCTGGAGAGCAGTACTTC
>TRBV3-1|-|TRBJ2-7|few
CASSPTFARYEQYF
TGTGCCAGCAGCCCAACCTTCGCCCGATACGAGCAGTACTTC
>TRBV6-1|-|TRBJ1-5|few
CASSLSRVGNQPQHF
TGTGCCAGCAGCTTAAGCAGGGTAGGCAATCAGCCCCAGCATTTT
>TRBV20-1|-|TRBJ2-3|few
CSARAGRDSKDTQYF
TGCAGTGCTAGAGCAGGTCGGGATAGTAAAGATACGCAGTATTTT
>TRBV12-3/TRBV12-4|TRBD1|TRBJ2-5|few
CASRHRGGRYQETQYF
TGTGCCAGCAGGCACAGGGGCGGCAGGTACCAAGAGACCCAGTACTTC
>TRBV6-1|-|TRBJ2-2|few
CASSIGGGGELFF
TGTGCCAGCAGCATAGGGGGGGGCGGGGAGCTGTTTTTT
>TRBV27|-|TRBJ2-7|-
CASSFRDKKFEQYF
TGTGCCAGCAGTTTCCGGGACAAAAAATTCGAGCAGTACTTC
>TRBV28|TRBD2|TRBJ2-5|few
CASSSSGSVRETQYF
TGTGCCAGCAGTTCTAGCGGGAGTGTCCGGGAGACCCAGTACTTC
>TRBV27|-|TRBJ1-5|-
CATGGHSNQPQHF
TGTGCCACGGGGGGGCATAGCAATCAGCCCCAGCATTTT
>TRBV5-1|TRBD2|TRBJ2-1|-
CASSLAPAGGDEQFF
TGCGCCAGCAGCTTGGCGCCGGCGGGAGGCGATGAGCAGTTCTTC
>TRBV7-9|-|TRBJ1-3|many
CASSSVGSGNTIYF
TGTGCCAGCAGCTCCGTGGGCTCTGGAAACACCATATATTTT
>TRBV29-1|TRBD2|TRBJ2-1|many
CSVASGRASNEQFF
TGCAGCGTTGCAAGCGGGAGGGCCAGCAATGAGCAGTTCTTC
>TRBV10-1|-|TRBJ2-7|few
CASRDGNSYEQYF
TGCGCCAGCAGGGACGGGAACTCCTACGAGCAGTACTTC
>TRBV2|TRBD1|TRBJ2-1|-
CASSRQDRGNEQFF
TGTGCCAGCAGTCGACAGGACAGGGGCAATGAGCAGTTCTTC
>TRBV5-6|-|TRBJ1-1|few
CASSAPGQGWTEAFF
TGTGCCAGCAGCGCGCCGGGACAAGGTTGGACTGAAGCTTTCTTT